This section outlines one T cell receptor (beta chain) sequence together with its context. Repertoires were generated with immunoSEQ multiplex PCR, while TCRdb's copy carries only in-frame clones and drops some. The table records just over 650,000 clones, 85% to 90% of them present only once. These data come from a study of blood T cell repertoires in COVID-19. Input material: peripheral blood. The TCR comes from a woman between 18 and 29 years old with acute or convalescent COVID-19.

CDR3 in DNA: TGTGCCAGCAGCTTGGTTCAGGGGGGCGATCTTAATGAAAAACTGTTTTTT. Its protein is CASSLVQGGDLNEKLFF. The chain uses TRBV5-4 and TRBJ1-4, with 7 positions matching TRBD1. Trimming removed 0 bases from V and 4 bases from J; junction bases left unmatched: 9. The CDR3 covers 17 residues. Germline-derived CDR1 and CDR2 are SGHNT and YYREEE (reference sequence).